Each of the 10 T cell receptor beta chains below was sequenced from the same sample in a study of blood T cells in healthy people across ages. A sample-barcoded 5' primer and a J-beta primer mix were used in a second PCR of roughly 6 to 12 cycles. MiXCR, run by TCRdb on the 5' RACE reads, gives a single entry per CDR3 protein. This table has 650,000 to 1,000,000 distinct CDR3 sequences, approximately 35% appearing once. The specimen sequenced was blood. These receptor sequences come from a man aged 18 to 30 in good health.

J is TRBJ2-2 and V is TRBV10-1, with no clear D. Germline V lookup: CDR1 WNHNN, CDR2 SYGVQD (reference sequence). This CDR3 spans 14 amino acids. Trimming removed 6 bases at V and 1 base at J, with 9 bases between. The CDR3 nucleotides read TGCGCCAGCAGCGACACCTTGAACACCGGGGAGCTGTTTTTT. Translating it yields CASSDTLNTGELFF.

Regarding this clonotype: Since a much larger clone is just one base distant, this may be a read error. A read error is likely, as this CDR3 ends without the conserved phenylalanine or tryptophan. The chain combines TRBV10-3 with TRBJ2-5; no definite D call. The V end lost 8 bases, the J end lost 5 bases, and 15 bases lay between the germline ends. The CDR3 has 13 amino acids. CDR1 ENHRY and CDR2 SYGVKD come from the germline V gene. The CDR3 sequence: CAIGSVELETQYL. The CDR3 region has the DNA TGTGCCATCGGGTCCGTGGAGTTGGAGACCCAGTACCTC.

This clonotype has a count of ten or more. The CDR3 reads CASSESNEQFF. DNA of the CDR3: TGTGCCAGCAGCGAAAGCAATGAGCAGTTCTTC. This rearrangement joins TRBV5-6 to TRBJ2-1; D is ambiguous. The CDR3 is 11 amino acids. Germline lookup yields CDR1 SGHDT and CDR2 YYEEEE. V was pared by 4 bases and J by 6 bases, with 5 bases between.

V and J are TRBV12-3 or TRBV12-4 and TRBJ2-1, with 8 nucleotides matching TRBD1. J gave up 9 bases and V 4 bases, and 5 bases lay outside the gene matches. The CDR3 is 13 residues long. In nucleotides, the CDR3 is TGTGCCAGCAGTTGGGATGGACAGGGTGAGCAGTTCTTC. Translated: CASSWDGQGEQFF.

At least ten counts were recorded for this clonotype. This chain connects TRBV15 to TRBJ2-7; D gene ambiguous. Germline loops: CDR1 LNHNV, CDR2 YYDKDF (reference sequence). The CDR3 sequence is 16 residues long. V lost 0 bases and J lost 3, with 15 bases in between. The CDR3 DNA reads TGTGCCACCAGCAGAGATAAGTCAGACAAGTTCTACGAGCAGTACTTC. Amino acids: CATSRDKSDKFYEQYF.

The chain carries TRBV4-3 and TRBJ2-2; D is perhaps TRBD1 (5 bases). The germline V gene encodes CDR1 LGHNA and CDR2 YSLEER. This CDR3 has 17 amino acids. Trimming removed 5 bases at V and 4 bases at J, with 20 bases between. The CDR3 protein is CASSSGPQGPSTGELFF. The CDR3 nucleotides read TGCGCCAGCAGCTCGGGCCCCCAGGGCCCTAGCACCGGGGAGCTGTTTTTT.

The V gene is TRBV12-1, the J gene TRBJ2-1. TRBV12-1 is noted as a pseudogene. The CDR3 is 12 residues long. The CDR3 region is CASSFEYGRQFF. The CDR3 nucleotides are TGTGCCAGCAGCTTTGAATACGGTAGGCAGTTCTTC.

A few counts support this clonotype. This chain connects TRBV20-1 to TRBJ2-1; D unclear. The CDR3 is made up of 15 amino acids. CDR1 is DFQATT and CDR2 is SNEGSKA in the germline V gene (reference sequence). V shed 5 bases and J shed 2 bases, with 16 bases lying between them. The CDR3 here is CSASTNYETYNEQFF. The CDR3 DNA reads TGCAGTGCTTCCACCAACTACGAAACCTACAATGAGCAGTTCTTC.

As regards this clonotype: A read error may explain this, as a much larger clone is one base away. V gene TRBV5-1 combines with J gene TRBJ2-3, with D perhaps being TRBD1 or TRBD2 (5 bases each). In germline, CDR1 is SGHRS, CDR2 YFSETQ. This CDR3 is built from 14 residues. The CDR3 DNA follows: TGCGCCGGCAGCTTGGCGCCAGAGGGGGATACGCAGTATTTT. Its translation is CAGSLAPEGDTQYF.

About this clonotype: The final CDR3 position lacks the conserved phenylalanine or tryptophan, pointing to a likely read error. The gene calls are TRBV20-1 and TRBJ2-5; D might be TRBD2 (5 bases). The CDR3 is made up of 15 amino acids. Trimming stripped 1 base from V and 1 base from J, with 13 bases between. Germline V lookup: CDR1 DFQATT, CDR2 SNEGSKA (reference sequence). This CDR3 is CSARGTFGVQETQYV. In nucleotides, the CDR3 is TGCAGTGCTAGAGGGACCTTCGGGGTCCAAGAGACCCAGTACGTC.